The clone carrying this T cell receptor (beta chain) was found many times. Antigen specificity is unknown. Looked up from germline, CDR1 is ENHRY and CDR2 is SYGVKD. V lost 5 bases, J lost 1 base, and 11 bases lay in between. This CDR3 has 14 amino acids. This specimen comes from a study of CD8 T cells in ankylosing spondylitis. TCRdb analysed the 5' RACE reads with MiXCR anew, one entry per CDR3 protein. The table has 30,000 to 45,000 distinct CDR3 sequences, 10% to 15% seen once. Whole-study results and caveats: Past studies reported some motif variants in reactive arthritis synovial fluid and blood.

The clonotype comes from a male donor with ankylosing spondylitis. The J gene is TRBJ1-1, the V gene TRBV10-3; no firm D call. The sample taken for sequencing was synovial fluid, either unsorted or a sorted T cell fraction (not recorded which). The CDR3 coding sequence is TGTGCCATCAGTACAACTTACACGAACACTGAAGCTTTCTTT. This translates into CAISTTYTNTEAFF.